This TCR beta chain was identified in a study of T-cell reconstitution after alpha-beta-depleted transplantation in children (dated by TCRdb to the mid-2010s). Describing the broader study: T-cell immune reconstitution after TCRalphabeta/CD19-depleted allogeneic hematopoietic cell transplantation in children was quantitatively tracked in the study by means of TCR repertoire profiling.

V and J lose 4 bases and 9 bases, and a span of 14 bases separates them. Inclusive of the bounding cysteine and phenylalanine, the CDR3 is 13 residues long. CDR3 DNA is the only sequence kept; it has 39 bases, read in frame from the first base. The germline V gene encodes CDR1 LGHDT and CDR2 YNNKEL (reference sequence). This sample's treatment or condition label indicates: allogeneic hematopoietic cell transplantation with graft depleted of TCRalphabeta T cells and CD19 B cells. Transplant recipients were children who received TCRalphabeta/CD19-depleted allogeneic hematopoietic cell grafts. Library prep was done by PCR. Sequenced using an Illumina HiSeq 2500. TCR library preparation used molecular barcoding, with unique molecular identifiers applied to normalize quantification of the TCRbeta repertoire. Using fastp trimming at Q25 and MiXCR clonotype assembly, TCRdb reanalyzed the public sequencing data and kept in-frame beta chains. Merged by CDR3 protein, the rows form single entries marked with the most common genes and DNA. The sample table holds around 94,000 distinct CDR3 sequences, of which around 7% were seen once. Around 15% of the sample is held by the ten biggest clonotypes.

This clonotype was picked up a small number of times. What this receptor recognizes is not known. Per-base quality was not reported, and no clone a single base away is much larger than it. General study outcomes and caveats: Apparently early alphabetaT-cell count recovery about two months after transplant reportedly relied on only several hundred rapidly expanded clones derived from non-depleted graft cells. Hyperexpanded clone frequencies declined over subsequent months; after one year, T-cell counts and TCRbeta diversity were mostly attributed to newly produced T cells. In some patients, the high TCRbeta diversity seen at day 60 was put down to recipient T cells and intrathymic progenitors that had survived conditioning.

The sequences come from PBMCs, collected before TCRalphabeta/CD19-depleted stem cell transplant. This TCR was recovered from a boy aged 2 to 10 with acute lymphoblastic leukemia, due to receive a stem cell transplant. The sequence links TRBV3-1 to TRBJ2-3; the D gene is perhaps TRBD1, from 6 matching bases. The base sequence is TGTGCCAGCAGCCCCAGGCAGCAGGGGACGCAGTATTTT. This encodes CASSPRQQGTQYF.